This T cell receptor beta chain was identified in a study of immune reconstitution after stem cell transplant in scleroderma (dated 2017 in TCRdb). Libraries were made using RT-PCR. The instrument given in TCRdb is Illumina MiSeq. TCRdb passed the public sequencing reads through fastp at Q25 and MiXCR, retaining productive beta sequences. A single entry per CDR3 protein holds the most common genes and DNA from its merged rows. Present in this sample are more than 3,500 distinct CDR3 sequences, approximately 5.9% of which were seen just once. Clones ranked in the top ten supply 15% of the sample. The CDR1 and CDR2 encoded by the germline V gene are MNHEY and SVGEGT. At the junction V is shortened by 6 bases and J by 8 bases, with 11 bases in between. The CDR3 runs 12 amino acids, cysteine and phenylalanine included. Of the read, only the CDR3 DNA is kept; its 36 bases are in frame from base 1. This clonotype is considered medium-sized (0.01 to 0.1%). Its cognate antigen has yet to be identified. Base qualities are missing; no much larger clone stands one base away.

This specimen was acquired before or after autologous hematopoietic stem cell transplantation (not recorded which). The chain was built from TRBV6-2 or TRBV6-3 and TRBJ2-1; the D gene remains uncertain. The clonotype originates from a female donor with systemic sclerosis. The DNA sequence is given as TGTGCCAGCAGCCTACCGTTGGATGAGCAGTTCTTC. This sequence encodes CASSLPLDEQFF.